Below, one T cell receptor beta chain is given with its context. The source of the sample is a study of blood T cell repertoires in COVID-19. The overall study: Sources were T cells, B-cell-depleted T cells, or PBMCs; the material itself was cDNA or gDNA.

Original methodology: Estimated nucleated cell counts came from reference gene primer amplification. Generated by immunoSEQ multiplex PCR, the TCRdb table keeps only in-frame clones and is missing some. From that table come the V and J calls and clone size; the DNA was used to work out D and trimming. The table shows about 250,000 clones, with about 80% occurring only once. V shed 3 bases and J shed 5 bases, with 16 bases lying between them. This CDR3 comprises 14 residues. Germline loops: CDR1 DFQATT, CDR2 SNEGSKA (reference sequence). This TCR derives from a man older than 75 with acute or convalescent COVID-19. Sequencing was done on a sample of peripheral blood. V is TRBV20-1 and J is TRBJ1-2, with D maybe TRBD1 (5 bases). DNA of the CDR3: TGCAGTGCTAGTAGCGGGACGCAGGTTTATGGCTACACCTTC. It yields the protein CSASSGTQVYGYTF.